The rows below give T cell receptor beta chains drawn from one sample of a study of post-analysis software for immune sequencing data. TCRdb passed the PCR reads through MiXCR, listing each CDR3 protein once. The sample yields around 400,000 distinct CDR3 sequences, around 33% seen once. The sequenced sample consisted of blood. The origin of the receptors is a girl aged 5 to 17 with multiple sclerosis. Each CDR3 is given with its conserved first and last residue. The order of the fields is CDR3 protein, V gene, CDR3 length, J gene.

CASSLRDQETQYF TRBV7-9 13 TRBJ2-5
CSARDQRTSGGLAKNIQYF TRBV20-1 19 TRBJ2-4
CSVEDRVSYTF TRBV29-1 11 TRBJ1-2
CASSEERGSTDTQYF TRBV10-1 15 TRBJ2-3
CSAIMASGGYEQYF TRBV20-1 14 TRBJ2-7
CASSDTGTTFQPQHF TRBV19 15 TRBJ1-5
CASSLVGSSSYNEQFF TRBV5-1 16 TRBJ2-1
CASSLRGDYEQYF TRBV5-4 13 TRBJ2-7
CASSPLTHSKTQYF TRBV11-2 14 TRBJ2-5
CASSDGVDSDTDTQYF TRBV5-1 16 TRBJ2-3
CATTAGSGYNEQFF TRBV5-1 14 TRBJ2-1
CASSYPTRGAQENTEAFF TRBV7-9 18 TRBJ1-1
CASSSPLGAARSYEQYF TRBV12-3/TRBV12-4 17 TRBJ2-7
CASSKVGALLGATDTQYF TRBV6-1 18 TRBJ2-3
CASSAGRDRATGEQYF TRBV7-2 16 NA
CSVPGLVPDTQYF TRBV20-1 13 TRBJ2-3
CASQPLGVGYQETQYF TRBV3-1 16 TRBJ2-5
CASSLRSGVEQFF TRBV7-6 13 TRBJ2-1
CASSLVGGGADTQYF TRBV7-2 15 TRBJ2-3
CASSRGAADTQYF TRBV4-1 13 TRBJ2-3
CASTDSGEFYNEQFF TRBV6-2/TRBV6-3 15 TRBJ2-1
CSARGGSSNTEAFF TRBV20-1 14 TRBJ1-1
CASSDDMISTDTQYF TRBV2 15 TRBJ2-3
CSARPPGLAGGTQYF TRBV20-1 15 TRBJ2-5
CASSYEYGYVGTNTEAFF TRBV6-5 18 TRBJ1-1
CASNVPGQGSYEQYF TRBV28 15 TRBJ2-7
CASSLDRAASYGYTF TRBV5-1 15 TRBJ1-2
CASSYSRVTNEKLFF TRBV6-6 15 TRBJ1-4
CASSFNVGRYEQYF TRBV7-8 14 NA
CSVELPLYGYTF TRBV29-1 12 TRBJ1-2
CATSGFPSGGRSSYNEQFF TRBV24-1 19 TRBJ2-1
CASEGDNQPQHF TRBV2 12 TRBJ1-5
CASSRGQGILNEQFF TRBV4-1 15 TRBJ2-1
CASSDRPGQGGYEQYF TRBV7-9 16 TRBJ2-7
CASSLPSNGDTQYF TRBV28 14 TRBJ2-3
CASSLRDRGYSYEQYF TRBV3-1 16 TRBJ2-7
CASSLDSGGNYNEQFF TRBV7-9 16 TRBJ2-1
CSAQWPQETQYF TRBV29-1 12 TRBJ2-5
CASSVVSSGENEQFF TRBV9 15 TRBJ2-1
CSGLSHQGGNTIYF TRBV20-1 14 TRBJ1-3
CASSQERIRMARNGYTF TRBV4-1 17 TRBJ1-2
CASSPSVARVEQFF TRBV5-6 14 TRBJ2-1
CASSTGLPPYEQYF TRBV27 14 TRBJ2-7
CASSLADNQPQHF TRBV12-3/TRBV12-4 13 TRBJ1-5
CSARSDSSQETQYF TRBV20-1 14 TRBJ2-5
CASSLQGTGNQETQYF TRBV7-2 16 TRBJ2-5
CASSLSRNTEAFF TRBV7-2 13 TRBJ1-1
CASSPGWTSGGARDTQYF TRBV6-2/TRBV6-3 18 TRBJ2-3
CASSLEDDYEQYF TRBV7-9 13 TRBJ2-7
CASSPTTPRSWLGNTIYF TRBV7-6 18 TRBJ1-3
CASSYTNLQGCYGYTF TRBV6-5 16 TRBJ1-2
CASRPTGLTETYEQYF TRBV12-3/TRBV12-4 16 TRBJ2-7
CASSAASGGAYNEQFF TRBV27 16 TRBJ2-1